The 26 T cell receptor beta chains presented below share a single source sample, sequenced in a study of blood T cell repertoires in COVID-19. This table comes from immunoSEQ multiplex PCR, and its TCRdb copy is limited to in-frame clones, with some not included. The sample holds 250,000 to 350,000 clones; around 92% are singletons and the top ten take approximately 2.9%. The sample consisted of PBMCs or T cells enriched from blood (not recorded which). The receptors were sampled from a woman aged 45-60 years who had been exposed to COVID-19.

Worth noting for this clone: One end of the junction varies from germline; a read error may be responsible. V usage is TRBV3-1 (or the pseudogene TRBV3-2) and J usage is TRBJ1-5; weak D call: TRBD1 (5 bases). The CDR3 covers 13 residues. In germline, CDR1 is LGHDT, CDR2 YNNKEL (reference sequence). This CDR3 is CASSQELGRGTDF. The CDR3 bases are TGTGCCAGCAGCCAAGAATTGGGGAGGGGAACGGATTTT.

J is TRBJ2-1 and V is TRBV4-2; D is uncertain. The CDR3 contains 16 residues. Germline loops: CDR1 LGHNA, CDR2 YNFKEQ. Trimming took off 0 bases at V and 8 bases at J, with 17 bases between the two ends. The CDR3: CASSQEHKRGLDEQFF. The DNA of the CDR3 is TGTGCCAGCAGCCAAGAACATAAGCGTGGGTTGGATGAGCAGTTCTTC.

This chain uses TRBV7-2 with TRBJ1-5, with 7 bases lining up with TRBD1. V lost 5 bases, J lost 1 base, and 11 bases stayed unmatched. The length of the CDR3 is 17 residues. The germline gives CDR1 SGHTA, CDR2 FQGNSA. CDR3 amino acids: CASSKRDRPYSNQPQHF. The CDR3 DNA follows: TGTGCCAGCAGCAAACGGGACAGACCTTACAGCAATCAGCCCCAGCATTTT.

V usage is TRBV2 and J usage is TRBJ2-1, with no clear D. CDR1 and CDR2 from the germline V gene are SNHLY and FYNNEI. The CDR3 is 15 amino acids. Trimming took 2 bases from V and 0 from J, leaving 8 bases between them. CDR3: CASSESRSSYNEQFF. DNA of the CDR3: TGTGCCAGCAGTGAAAGCCGGAGCTCCTACAATGAGCAGTTCTTC.

The chain is built from TRBV6-2 or TRBV6-3 and TRBJ1-1; the D is unclear. The V and J ends lost 5 bases and 0 bases respectively, with 13 bases between them. This CDR3 is built from 15 residues. Looked up from germline, CDR1 is MNHEY and CDR2 is SVGEGT. In nucleotides, the CDR3 is TGTGCCAGCAGTGATCCGAGGAGTCTGAACACTGAAGCTTTCTTT. Translating it yields CASSDPRSLNTEAFF.

The CDR3 here is CASSPRTSGGAYEQYF. For the CDR3, the DNA is TGCGCCAGCAGCCCAAGGACTAGCGGGGGGGCCTACGAGCAGTACTTC. The J gene is TRBJ2-7, the V gene TRBV5-1; TRBD2 matches 15 bases. The CDR3 contains 16 residues. Looked up from germline, CDR1 is SGHRS and CDR2 is YFSETQ. V lost 4 bases and J lost 2; bases outside the gene matches: 4. The full variable domain, rest sourced from reference TRBV5-1 and TRBJ2-7, is KAGVTQTPRYLIKTRGQQVTLSCSPISGHRSVSWYQQTPGQGLQFLFEYFSETQRNKGNFPGRFSGRQFSNSRSEMNVSTLELGDSALYLCASSPRTSGGAYEQYFGPGTRLTVT.

The chain has TRBV7-2 and TRBJ1-1; TRBD1 is a possible D gene (6 bases). Germline values: CDR1 SGHTA, CDR2 FQGNSA. The V gene lost 6 bases and the J gene lost 1 base, with 12 bases spanning the gap. CDR3 length: 14 amino acids. In DNA, the CDR3 is TGTGCCAGCAGGAGGGACATTTCGAACACTGAAGCTTTCTTT. Translated, it gives CASRRDISNTEAFF.

This chain uses TRBV4-1 with TRBJ1-3; D ambiguous. This CDR3 is 17 amino acids long. The germline gives CDR1 MGHRA, CDR2 YSYEKL. V lost 0 bases and J lost 0, with 12 bases in between. CDR3 region: CASSQDWMGRSGNTIYF. In DNA, the CDR3 is TGCGCCAGCAGCCAAGATTGGATGGGCCGCTCTGGAAACACCATATATTTT.

This clone is a singleton in its sample. The chain recombines TRBV10-3 with TRBJ2-2; D is possibly TRBD1 (5 bases). Per germline, CDR1 ENHRY and CDR2 SYGVKD. The V and J ends lost 8 bases and 0 bases respectively, with 10 bases between them. The CDR3 spans 14 residues. CDR3 sequence reads: CAILDSTNTGELFF. CDR3 nucleotide sequence: TGTGCCATCCTAGACAGCACGAACACCGGGGAGCTGTTTTTT.

The chain is built from TRBV5-5 and TRBJ2-5; D not resolved. Germline loops: CDR1 SGHKS, CDR2 YYEKEE (reference sequence). CDR3 length: 14 residues. Trimming took off 0 bases at V and 2 bases at J, with 8 bases between the two ends. CDR3 bases: TGTGCCAGCAGCTTGGCGCCAGTTCAAGAGACCCAGTACTTC. This translates into CASSLAPVQETQYF.

This chain connects TRBV18 to TRBJ1-5, with TRBD1 matching 8 bases. Germline trimming cut 5 bases from V and 6 bases from J; bases unmatched to any gene: 9. Looked up from germline, CDR1 is KGHSH and CDR2 is LQKENI. This CDR3 has 15 residues. CDR3 protein: CASSATTGAGQPQHF. The CDR3 DNA sequence: TGTGCCAGCTCAGCAACGACAGGGGCTGGTCAGCCCCAGCATTTT.

A single count supports this clone. The V gene is TRBV11-2, the J gene TRBJ1-3; TRBD1 aligns across 8 bases. Germline lookup yields CDR1 SGHAT and CDR2 FQNNGV. V was clipped by 2 bases and J by 4 bases; unmatched bases: 4. The CDR3 runs to 15 residues. The CDR3 is CASSLQGALGNTIYF. The DNA for the CDR3 is TGTGCCAGCAGCTTACAGGGGGCGCTAGGAAACACCATATATTTT.

This clone was found once. The chain carries TRBV2 and TRBJ1-1; 7 nucleotides match TRBD1. V was clipped by 8 bases and J by 4 bases; unmatched bases: 4. The CDR3 length is 12 residues. Germline CDR1 and CDR2: SNHLY and FYNNEI. The CDR3 nucleotides are TGTGCCAGCGGTACAGGGGTCACTGAAGCTTTCTTT. Amino acid sequence: CASGTGVTEAFF.

This chain links TRBV5-1 with TRBJ2-1; 8 bases fit TRBD1. The J segment lost 5 bases and the V segment lost 4 bases, leaving 8 bases of the junction unmatched. The length of the CDR3 is 15 residues. The V gene's germline CDR1 is SGHRS and CDR2 YFSETQ. CDR3 sequence reads: CASSVDRGSNNEQFF. The CDR3 nucleotides are TGCGCCAGCAGCGTCGACAGGGGAAGCAACAATGAGCAGTTCTTC.

The sample holds one count of this clone. The chain links TRBV28 to TRBJ1-4; tentatively, D is TRBD1 (5 bases). Trimming pared 6 bases from V and 6 bases from J, leaving 17 bases between. This CDR3 contains 15 residues. Germline lookup yields CDR1 MDHEN and CDR2 SYDVKM. The CDR3 here is CASRDFQGNYEKLFF. The DNA for the CDR3 is TGTGCCAGCAGAGATTTTCAGGGAAATTATGAAAAACTGTTTTTT.

This clone was seen only once. This chain connects TRBV14 to TRBJ2-2, with 8 bases that match TRBD1. Per the germline V gene, CDR1 is SGHDN and CDR2 is FVKESK. The V and J ends lost 0 bases and 6 bases, in that order; junction bases with no gene match: 6. The CDR3 is 16 residues long. CDR3 DNA sequence: TGTGCCAGCAGCCAAGAGCACAGGGGGTTAGCCGGGGAGCTGTTTTTT. This encodes CASSQEHRGLAGELFF.

V gene TRBV5-1 combines with J gene TRBJ1-1; 7 nucleotides line up with TRBD1. This CDR3 is 15 amino acids long. Losses at the gene ends were 3 bases for V and 6 bases for J; bases not matched to a gene: 11. Germline V gene lookup returns CDR1 SGHRS and CDR2 YFSETQ. Here the CDR3 reads CASSSGDREVPEAFF. For the CDR3, the DNA is TGCGCCAGCAGCTCAGGCGACAGGGAAGTCCCTGAAGCTTTCTTT.

This chain joins TRBV9 and TRBJ1-2; TRBD1 aligns across 8 bases. The V gene's germline CDR1 is SGDLS and CDR2 YYNGEE. There are 15 residues in the CDR3. J was trimmed by 5 bases and V by 2 bases; bases with no gene match: 8. CDR3 bases: TGTGCCAGCAGCGTGACAGGGGCTGGAGGGTATGGCTACACCTTC. Translated, it gives CASSVTGAGGYGYTF.

The sample holds one count of this clone. The CDR3 DNA sequence: TGTGCCAGCAGTGAAGCACTTACTGTTTCCCCCAACTATGGCTACACCTTC. This codes for CASSEALTVSPNYGYTF. V is TRBV6-1 and J is TRBJ1-2; D is unresolved. This CDR3 is built from 17 residues. With 0 bases removed from V and 2 bases from J, the gap between germline ends came to 16 bases. CDR1 is MNHNS and CDR2 is SASEGT in the germline V gene.

V and J are TRBV19 and TRBJ2-6; weak D call: TRBD1 (6 bases). CDR3 length equals 14 residues. Trimming stripped 6 bases from V and 1 base from J, with 7 bases between. CDR1 LNHDA and CDR2 SQIVND come from the germline V gene (reference sequence). The chain's CDR3 is CASRGQSGANVLTF. CDR3 coding DNA: TGTGCCAGTAGAGGACAGTCTGGGGCCAACGTCCTGACTTTC.

The chain couples TRBV5-6 to TRBJ2-2, with D possibly TRBD2 on 5 matching bases. V lost 4 bases to trimming and J lost 3 bases, with 16 bases between them. The germline V gene has CDR1 SGHDT and CDR2 YYEEEE. This CDR3 contains 16 residues. CDR3 in DNA: TGTGCCAGCAGCGCCTCGGCCCGGACTTACACCGGGGAGCTGTTTTTT. This encodes CASSASARTYTGELFF.

This clone was picked up one time. V is TRBV12-3 or TRBV12-4 and J is TRBJ2-6; perhaps TRBD1 as D (5 bases). The CDR3 is made up of 13 amino acids. Trimming cost V 8 bases and J 3 bases, with 8 bases left between them. CDR3 loop: CASRRGGANVLTF. The CDR3 DNA sequence: TGTGCCAGCCGAAGGGGTGGGGCCAACGTCCTGACTTTC.

The chain uses TRBV19 and TRBJ1-1, with D possibly TRBD1 on 6 matching bases. Trimming took off 6 bases at V and 1 base at J, with 9 bases between the two ends. CDR3 length: 13 amino acids. Looked up from germline, CDR1 is LNHDA and CDR2 is SQIVND (reference sequence). CDR3 DNA: TGTGCCAGTAGCCGGGGACAGAACACTGAAGCTTTCTTT. Its protein is CASSRGQNTEAFF.

The V and J genes are TRBV28 and TRBJ1-2; a possible D gene is TRBD1 (6 bases). The CDR3 sequence is 14 residues long. CDR1 MDHEN and CDR2 SYDVKM come from the germline V gene. V was cut by 7 bases and J by 0 bases, with 12 bases left in between. The CDR3 bases are TGTGCCAGCACCTTGGGACACCCTAACTATGGCTACACCTTC. Amino acid sequence: CASTLGHPNYGYTF.

This rearrangement joins TRBV5-1 to TRBJ1-2; D gene uncertain. Germline V gene sequence: CDR1 SGHRS, CDR2 YFSETQ. Trimming pared 5 bases from V and 4 bases from J, leaving 21 bases between. The CDR3 consists of 16 residues. Here the CDR3 DNA reads TGCGCCAGCAGTCCTGACTCCGGCATCTCGACCTATGGCTACACCTTC. It codes for CASSPDSGISTYGYTF.

V gene TRBV4-2 combines with J gene TRBJ2-2, with TRBD2 identical over 8 bases. With V trimmed by 8 bases and J by 1 base, 3 bases remained unmatched. In germline, CDR1 is LGHNA, CDR2 YNFKEQ. The CDR3 extends over 14 amino acids. The CDR3 loop reads CASALAGNTGELFF. Written as DNA, the CDR3 is TGTGCCAGCGCTCTAGCGGGGAACACCGGGGAGCTGTTTTTT.